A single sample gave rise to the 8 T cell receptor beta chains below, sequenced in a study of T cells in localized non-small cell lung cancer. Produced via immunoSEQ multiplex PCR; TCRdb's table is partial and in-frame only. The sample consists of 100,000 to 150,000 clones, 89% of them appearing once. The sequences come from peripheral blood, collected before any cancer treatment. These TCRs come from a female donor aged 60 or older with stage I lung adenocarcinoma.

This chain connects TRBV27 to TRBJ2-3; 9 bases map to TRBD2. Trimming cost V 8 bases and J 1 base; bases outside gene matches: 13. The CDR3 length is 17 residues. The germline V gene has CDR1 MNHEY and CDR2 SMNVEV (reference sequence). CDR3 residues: CASRGWAGGSRTDTQYF. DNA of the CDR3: TGTGCCAGCCGCGGTTGGGCGGGAGGGTCCCGCACAGATACGCAGTATTTT.

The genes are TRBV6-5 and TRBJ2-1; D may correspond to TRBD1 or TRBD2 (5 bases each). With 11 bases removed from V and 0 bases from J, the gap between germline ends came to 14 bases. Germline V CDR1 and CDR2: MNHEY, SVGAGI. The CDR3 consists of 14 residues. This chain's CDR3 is CAASTGRSYNEQFF. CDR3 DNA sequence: TGTGCCGCCTCGACGGGACGCTCCTACAATGAGCAGTTCTTC.

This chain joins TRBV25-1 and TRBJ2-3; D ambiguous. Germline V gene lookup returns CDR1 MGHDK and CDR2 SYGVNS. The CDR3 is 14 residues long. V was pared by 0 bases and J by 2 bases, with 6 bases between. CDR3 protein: CASSEYGSTDTQYF. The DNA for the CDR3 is TGTGCCAGCAGTGAATACGGCTCCACAGATACGCAGTATTTT.

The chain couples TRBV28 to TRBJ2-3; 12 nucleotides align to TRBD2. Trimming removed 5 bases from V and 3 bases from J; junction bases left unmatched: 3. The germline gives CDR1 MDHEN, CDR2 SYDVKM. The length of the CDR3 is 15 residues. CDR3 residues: CASSRLAGETDTQYF. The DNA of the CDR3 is TGTGCCAGCAGTAGACTAGCGGGAGAAACAGATACGCAGTATTTT.

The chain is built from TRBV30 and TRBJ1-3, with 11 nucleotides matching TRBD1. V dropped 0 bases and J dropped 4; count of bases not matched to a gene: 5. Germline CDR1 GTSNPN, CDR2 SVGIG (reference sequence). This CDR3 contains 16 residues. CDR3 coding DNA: TGTGCCTGGAGTGTACCGGACAGGGGGCGAGGAAACACCATATATTTT. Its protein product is CAWSVPDRGRGNTIYF.

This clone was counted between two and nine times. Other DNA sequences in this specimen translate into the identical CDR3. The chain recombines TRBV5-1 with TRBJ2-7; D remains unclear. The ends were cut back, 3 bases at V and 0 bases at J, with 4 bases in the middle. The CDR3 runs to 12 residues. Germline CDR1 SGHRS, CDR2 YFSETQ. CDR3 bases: TGCGCCAGCAGCTCGAGCTCCTACGAGCAGTACTTC. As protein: CASSSSSYEQYF.

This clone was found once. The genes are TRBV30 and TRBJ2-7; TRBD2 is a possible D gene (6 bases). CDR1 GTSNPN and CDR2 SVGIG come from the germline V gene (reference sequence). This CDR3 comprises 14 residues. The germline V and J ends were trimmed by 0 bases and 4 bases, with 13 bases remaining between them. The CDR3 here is CAWSVPGRTYEQYF. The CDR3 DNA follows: TGTGCCTGGAGTGTCCCCGGGAGAACATACGAGCAGTACTTC.

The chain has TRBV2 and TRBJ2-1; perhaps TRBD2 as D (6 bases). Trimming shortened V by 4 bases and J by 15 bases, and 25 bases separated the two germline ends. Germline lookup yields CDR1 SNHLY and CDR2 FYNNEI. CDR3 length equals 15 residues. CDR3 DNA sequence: TGTGCCAGCAGTGCTGGTCGCGGGATTGGACTGCCCGCGTTCTTC. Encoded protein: CASSAGRGIGLPAFF.